This T cell receptor beta chain was identified during a study of blood T cell repertoires in COVID-19. Across the whole study: Samples of COVID-19 (acute and convalescent) were obtained from the United States, Italy and Spain. Sources were T cells, B-cell-depleted T cells, or PBMCs; the material itself was cDNA or gDNA.

The CDR3 spans 13 residues. Germline V gives CDR1 KGHDR, CDR2 SFDVKD. V gave up 0 bases and J gave up 7 bases, with 8 bases separating them. Authors' analysis steps: Scientists estimated how many nucleated cells there were by amplifying reference gene primers. The protocol was immunoSEQ multiplex PCR, while the TCRdb copy is restricted to in-frame clones and leaves out a portion. V, J and clone size are those of that table, while D and trimming were read from the DNA. In the table there are roughly 230,000 clones, 80% to 90% of which are singletons. The clonotype originates from an elderly woman with COVID-19, enrolled during active disease. The sample consisted of peripheral blood. J is TRBJ1-2 and V is TRBV24-1; possibly TRBD1 for D (5 bases). The CDR3 nucleotides are TGTGCCACCAGTGATTTGTCAGGGCTTGGCTACACCTTC. The encoded protein is CATSDLSGLGYTF.